The next 5 T cell receptor beta chains were all read from a single sample in a study of cytotoxic CD8 clonotypes in ibrutinib-treated CLL (dated by TCRdb to the early 2020s). The receptor library was made with the immunoSEQ multiplex PCR assay. The immuneACCESS repertoire file appears here via TCRdb, limited to in-frame rearrangements. These files lack a portion of the clones; in checked studies, under half of the deficit traces to unresolved V genes, and the cause of the others is not known. This sample is represented by about 310,000 clones; 80% of them were singletons. The ten largest clonotypes hold about 6.7% of the sample. Sequenced material: PBMCs, taken before ibrutinib treatment. Receptor source: a human donor with chronic lymphocytic leukemia.

The V call is TRBV18, the J call TRBJ1-2; possibly TRBD1 for D (6 bases). The CDR3 consists of 14 residues. Germline CDR1 is KGHSH and CDR2 is LQKENI. Trimming took off 2 bases at V and 2 bases at J, with 9 bases between the two ends. The CDR3 sequence is CASSPRQANYGYTF. The CDR3 nucleotides are TGTGCCAGCTCACCAAGACAGGCCAACTATGGCTACACCTTC.

The chain carries TRBV15 and TRBJ1-1; D gene unclear. V lost 0 bases and J 4 bases, leaving 9 bases between the germline ends. Per germline, CDR1 LNHNV and CDR2 YYDKDF (reference sequence). The CDR3 consists of 14 residues. In DNA, the CDR3 is TGTGCCACCAGCAGAGATAAATGGGGCACTGAAGCTTTCTTT. Amino acids: CATSRDKWGTEAFF.

The chain uses TRBV7-9 and TRBJ2-7; 9 positions match TRBD1. Germline-derived CDR1 and CDR2 are SEHNR and FQNEAQ (reference sequence). The V segment lost 4 bases and the J segment 1 base; nucleotides outside the gene matches: 2. CDR3 length: 14 residues. The CDR3 DNA sequence: TGTGCCAGCAGCTCGGACAGGGGTTCCTACGAGCAGTACTTC. Its protein is CASSSDRGSYEQYF.

This sequence joins TRBV5-1 and TRBJ1-5, with D uncertain. V was trimmed by 2 bases and J by 4 bases, leaving 7 bases between them. The CDR3 contains 13 residues. The germline CDR1 and CDR2 sequences are SGHRS and YFSETQ. CDR3 bases: TGCGCCAGCAGCTTCCAAGGGAATCAGCCCCAGCATTTT. Translating it yields CASSFQGNQPQHF.

This chain joins TRBV9 and TRBJ2-1; D unresolved. The germline CDR1 and CDR2 sequences are SGDLS and YYNGEE. The CDR3 consists of 15 residues. Trimming took off 1 base at V and 8 bases at J, with 16 bases between the two ends. The CDR3, as DNA: TGTGCCAGCAGCGTAACCGGGTCTCGGAGCTATGAGCAGTTCTTC. Translating gives CASSVTGSRSYEQFF.